The clone carrying this TCR beta chain was seen a few times. Its antigen is not known. The sample belongs to a study of T cell changes during pregnancy in multiple sclerosis. Germline V CDR1 and CDR2: MNHNS, SASEGT. CDR3 length equals 16 residues. J gave up 2 bases and V 3 bases, and 9 bases lay outside the gene matches. Data came from immunoSEQ multiplex PCR; TCRdb stores just in-frame clones and leaves some out. The repertoire consists of about 360 clones, with 50% occurring once and the leading ten covering 25% to 35%. The J gene is TRBJ1-1, the V gene TRBV6-1, with 7 bases matching TRBD1. This TCR came from a female patient with multiple sclerosis, enrolled in a pregnancy study. Some clones in this sample may be carry-over from other donors' samples. Sequencing input: cultured CD4+ T cells. The CDR3, as DNA: TGTGCCAGCAGTGAGACCGGGACAGTGGTTAACACTGAAGCTTTCTTT. Translating gives CASSETGTVVNTEAFF.